These 30 T cell receptor beta chains originate from one sample sequenced in a study of control samples from healthy donors and cancer patients. Using immunoSEQ multiplex PCR, the repertoire was profiled, and TCRdb retains in-frame clones only, with some absent. The data contain 95,000 to 150,000 clones, around 92% of them singletons. The sample consisted of PBMCs. Every receptor here comes from a man older than 75 with head and neck cancer.

This chain joins TRBV6-5 and TRBJ1-1; D is unclear. Germline V gene data show CDR1 as MNHEY and CDR2 as SVGAGI. The CDR3 is 16 amino acids. The V end was cut by 3 bases, the J end by 0 bases, with 14 bases between. The DNA for the CDR3 is TGTGCCAGCAGTTATTTGTCCTCCCCGATGAACACTGAAGCTTTCTTT. This gives the protein CASSYLSSPMNTEAFF.

The V and J genes are TRBV21-1 and TRBJ2-7. TRBV21-1 counts as a pseudogene. CDR3 length: 14 residues. The CDR3: CASSKATPDYEQYF. CDR3 nucleotides: TGTGCCAGCAGCAAAGCTACGCCCGACTACGAGCAGTACTTC.

This clone was seen just once. The rearrangement joins TRBV18 to TRBJ1-2; TRBD1 matches 7 bases. The CDR3 is 15 residues long. Germline assignment: CDR1 KGHSH and CDR2 LQKENI. V gave up 3 bases and J gave up 4 bases; unmatched junction bases: 8. As DNA, the CDR3 is TGTGCCAGCTCACCGGGACAGCTGATGGCCTATGGCTACACCTTC. Residues: CASSPGQLMAYGYTF.

The rearrangement joins TRBV5-4 to TRBJ2-7; the D gene could be TRBD1 or TRBD2 (5 bases each). Trimming shortened V by 4 bases and J by 3 bases, and 20 bases separated the two germline ends. The CDR3 has 16 residues. The germline V gene has CDR1 SGHNT and CDR2 YYREEE (reference sequence). CDR3 nucleotide sequence: TGTGCCAGCAGCCTATACAAGGGGCAGAGGGGCTACGAGCAGTACTTC. Protein: CASSLYKGQRGYEQYF.

The chain uses TRBV5-1 and TRBJ2-1, with 14 positions matching TRBD2. The CDR3 has 16 amino acids. Germline CDR1 is SGHRS and CDR2 is YFSETQ. Trimming cost V 4 bases and J 8 bases; bases outside gene matches: 8. The CDR3 coding sequence is TGCGCCAGCAGCCATACGGGGACTAGCGGGAGCGATGAGCAGTTCTTC. As protein: CASSHTGTSGSDEQFF.

The chain has TRBV7-9 and TRBJ2-3; tentatively, D is TRBD1 (5 bases). CDR3 size: 12 residues. Germline V CDR1 and CDR2: SEHNR, FQNEAQ (reference sequence). Between the trimmed V and J ends, which lost 5 bases and 5 bases, there was a span of 8 bases. CDR3 bases: TGTGCCAGCAGCGGCCAGGGAGATACGCAGTATTTT. Protein product: CASSGQGDTQYF.

The V call is TRBV6-5, the J call TRBJ1-1, with D uncertain. In germline, CDR1 is MNHEY, CDR2 SVGAGI. CDR3 length equals 14 residues. V lost 0 bases and J 3 bases, leaving 8 bases between the germline ends. The CDR3 loop is CASSYSSLYTEAFF. The CDR3 nucleotides are TGTGCCAGCAGTTACTCGTCGTTATACACTGAAGCTTTCTTT.

CDR3 sequence: CASSLAGPSSSYNSPLHF. For the CDR3, the DNA is TGTGCCAGCAGCTTAGCGGGTCCTAGCAGCTCCTATAATTCACCCCTCCACTTT. V gene TRBV7-8 combines with J gene TRBJ1-6, with D unresolved. Trimming shortened V by 0 bases and J by 0 bases, and 12 bases separated the two germline ends. The length of the CDR3 is 18 residues. Germline V gene lookup returns CDR1 SGHVS and CDR2 FQNEAQ.

J is TRBJ2-2 and V is TRBV3-1 (or the pseudogene TRBV3-2); 9 nucleotides agree with TRBD2. Germline V gives CDR1 LGHDT, CDR2 YNNKEL (reference sequence). V lost 0 bases, J lost 6 bases, and 17 bases stayed unmatched. The CDR3 spans 20 residues. The DNA for the CDR3 is TGTGCCAGCAGCCAAGAGTTCGGGCTTCGCGGGAGGGCCTCGGCCGGGGAGCTGTTTTTT. Translation: CASSQEFGLRGRASAGELFF.

The CDR3 region is CASSLDFRSPGELFF. Written as DNA, the CDR3 is TGTGCCAGCAGCTTAGATTTCCGTTCGCCCGGGGAGCTGTTTTTT. The chain joins TRBV7-6 to TRBJ2-2; D is undetermined. Trimming left V 1 base short and J 6 bases short, with 12 bases between. Per germline, CDR1 SGHVS and CDR2 FNYEAQ. CDR3 length: 15 residues.

This sequence joins TRBV18 and TRBJ2-5, with 8 bases fitting TRBD2. V trimming: 3 bases; J trimming: 4 bases; junction bases outside the gene matches: 4. Germline V lookup: CDR1 KGHSH, CDR2 LQKENI. This CDR3 comprises 14 residues. The CDR3 DNA reads as TGTGCCAGCTCACCGAGCGGGGGCGGAGAGACCCAGTACTTC. Encoded protein: CASSPSGGGETQYF.

The chain links TRBV3-1 (or the pseudogene TRBV3-2) to TRBJ2-1, with 9 bases identical to TRBD2. CDR1 is LGHDT and CDR2 is YNNKEL in the germline V gene (reference sequence). This CDR3 comprises 14 residues. The J segment lost 6 bases and the V segment lost 5 bases, leaving 5 bases of the junction unmatched. CDR3 nucleotide sequence: TGTGCCAGCAGCTCGGGACTAGCTACCAATGAGCAGTTCTTC. Amino acid sequence: CASSSGLATNEQFF.

This chain links TRBV7-9 with TRBJ1-1; 9 positions match TRBD1. The J segment lost 8 bases and the V segment lost 0 bases, leaving 1 base of the junction unmatched. Germline V gives CDR1 SEHNR, CDR2 FQNEAQ (reference sequence). The CDR3 contains 13 residues. The CDR3 nucleotides read TGTGCCAGCAGCTTAGCGGGGACAGGGGAAGCTTTCTTT. Its translation: CASSLAGTGEAFF.

The rearrangement uses TRBV10-3 and TRBJ2-5; either TRBD1 or TRBD2 may supply D (6 bases each). The CDR3 sequence is 15 residues long. The V gene lost 3 bases and the J gene lost 1 base, with 12 bases spanning the gap. Germline V gene lookup returns CDR1 ENHRY and CDR2 SYGVKD. The CDR3 region is CAISDGGGIQETQYF. For the CDR3, the DNA is TGTGCCATCAGTGATGGGGGCGGGATCCAAGAGACCCAGTACTTC.

The rearrangement links TRBV5-1 to TRBJ2-7, with unresolved D. The CDR3 is 15 residues long. Germline CDR1 reads SGHRS; CDR2 reads YFSETQ. Trimming removed 4 bases from V and 1 base from J, with 15 bases in between. The CDR3 DNA reads TGCGCCAGCAGCCCGGAAAGACTTAGATCCTACGAGCAGTACTTC. Protein product: CASSPERLRSYEQYF.

V usage is TRBV9 and J usage is TRBJ2-7; TRBD2 agrees at 9 bases. Germline loops: CDR1 SGDLS, CDR2 YYNGEE. The CDR3 length is 14 residues. J was trimmed by 3 bases and V by 4 bases; bases with no gene match: 5. The CDR3 reads CASSLGTSSYEQYF. For the CDR3, the DNA is TGTGCCAGCAGCCTGGGGACTAGCAGCTACGAGCAGTACTTC.

The rearrangement joins TRBV5-4 to TRBJ1-4; 7 bases agree with TRBD1. The germline gives CDR1 SGHNT, CDR2 YYREEE (reference sequence). Trimming took 1 base from V and 8 from J; bases not matched to a gene: 5. CDR3 length: 14 amino acids. In nucleotides, the CDR3 is TGTGCCAGCAGCTTGAGACAGGGCGACGAAAAACTGTTTTTT. Its translation is CASSLRQGDEKLFF.

The chain combines TRBV9 with TRBJ1-3; 10 positions match TRBD1. The CDR3 is made up of 18 amino acids. V was pared by 3 bases and J by 3 bases, with 12 bases of the junction left unmatched. Germline loops: CDR1 SGDLS, CDR2 YYNGEE. The DNA for the CDR3 is TGTGCCAGCAGCGCCTTCTCTTACCGGGACAGGGGTGGAAACACCATATATTTT. Its protein is CASSAFSYRDRGGNTIYF.

This chain links TRBV5-1 with TRBJ1-4, with TRBD1 matching over 8 bases. The J segment lost 8 bases and the V segment lost 2 bases, leaving 8 bases of the junction unmatched. This CDR3 has 15 amino acids. CDR1 and CDR2 (germline): SGHRS, YFSETQ. The chain's CDR3 is CASSFDRGVGEKLFF. For the CDR3, the DNA is TGCGCCAGCAGCTTCGACAGGGGAGTCGGCGAAAAACTGTTTTTT.

The chain joins TRBV10-3 to TRBJ1-2, with TRBD1 identical over 8 bases. This CDR3 has 15 amino acids. Germline V CDR1 and CDR2: ENHRY, SYGVKD. V trimming: 0 bases; J trimming: 12 bases; junction bases outside the gene matches: 12. CDR3 DNA sequence: TGTGCCATCAGTGAGTCCTCGTGGCAGGGGGCTAAAGACACCTTC. Its translation: CAISESSWQGAKDTF.

The chain recombines TRBV9 with TRBJ2-7, with TRBD1 as a possible D gene (6 bases). Trimming took off 2 bases at V and 7 bases at J, with 13 bases between the two ends. Germline CDR1 and CDR2: SGDLS and YYNGEE. The CDR3 runs 13 residues. This chain's CDR3 is CASSVDRFGEQYF. CDR3 nucleotide sequence: TGTGCCAGCAGCGTCGACAGGTTCGGAGAGCAGTACTTC.

The J gene is TRBJ2-5, the V gene TRBV20-1, with 8 bases identical to TRBD1. V lost 3 bases, J lost 5 bases, and 5 bases stayed unmatched. This CDR3 has 13 residues. Germline CDR1 and CDR2: DFQATT and SNEGSKA (reference sequence). In DNA, the CDR3 is TGCAGTGCTAGTGTCAGGGGGCCGGAGACCCAGTACTTC. This encodes CSASVRGPETQYF.

The rearrangement links TRBV5-6 to TRBJ1-6; no clear D gene. Germline-derived CDR1 and CDR2 are SGHDT and YYEEEE. V dropped 6 bases and J dropped 4 bases, with 8 bases sitting between them. The CDR3 is 13 residues long. The CDR3 here is CASTLQYNSPLHF. The DNA for the CDR3 is TGTGCCAGCACCCTCCAGTATAATTCACCCCTCCACTTT.

The chain combines TRBV4-3 with TRBJ2-1; possibly TRBD2 for D (5 bases). The CDR3 has 14 residues. The germline V gene has CDR1 LGHNA and CDR2 YSLEER. V was cut by 0 bases and J by 8 bases, with 11 bases left in between. The CDR3 reads CASSQDGRGDEQFF. CDR3 DNA sequence: TGCGCCAGCAGCCAAGATGGACGGGGAGATGAGCAGTTCTTC.

The rearrangement joins TRBV5-1 to TRBJ1-2, with D tentatively TRBD1 (5 bases). The CDR3 is 16 residues long. V was trimmed by 1 base and J by 1 base, leaving 14 bases between them. The germline CDR1 and CDR2 sequences are SGHRS and YFSETQ. The CDR3 bases are TGCGCCAGCAGCTTGTACTCGACAGTTCTTAACTATGGCTACACCTTC. This sequence encodes CASSLYSTVLNYGYTF.

The chain is built from TRBV9 and TRBJ2-3; 10 bases are shared with TRBD1. V was pared by 0 bases and J by 0 bases, with 1 base of the junction left unmatched. Germline loops: CDR1 SGDLS, CDR2 YYNGEE. The CDR3 is 16 residues long. Here the CDR3 reads CASSVGQGASTDTQYF. CDR3 coding DNA: TGTGCCAGCAGCGTAGGACAGGGGGCGAGCACAGATACGCAGTATTTT. Looking up the rest from reference TRBV9 and TRBJ2-3 gives the full variable domain: DSGVTQTPKHLITATGQRVTLRCSPRSGDLSVYWYQQSLDQGLQFLIQYYNGEERAKGNILERFSAQQFPDLHSELNLSSLELGDSALYFCASSVGQGASTDTQYFGPGTRLTVL.

This chain connects TRBV5-1 to TRBJ2-2; maybe TRBD2 (5 bases). V was pared by 0 bases and J by 7 bases, with 10 bases between. This CDR3 has 14 amino acids. CDR1 and CDR2 from the germline V gene are SGHRS and YFSETQ. The CDR3 nucleotides read TGCGCCAGCAGCTTGGCCGTACGGGGCGGGGAGCTGTTTTTT. It specifies CASSLAVRGGELFF. Together with reference TRBV5-1 and TRBJ2-2, the CDR3 gives the full variable domain: KAGVTQTPRYLIKTRGQQVTLSCSPISGHRSVSWYQQTPGQGLQFLFEYFSETQRNKGNFPGRFSGRQFSNSRSEMNVSTLELGDSALYLCASSLAVRGGELFFGEGSRLTVL.

V and J are TRBV5-1 and TRBJ1-4, with a tentative D call TRBD1 (6 bases). V dropped 2 bases and J dropped 5 bases, with 13 bases sitting between them. CDR1 and CDR2 from the germline V gene are SGHRS and YFSETQ. This CDR3 has 15 residues. CDR3 DNA sequence: TGCGCCAGCAGCTTCTCAGGGGCCGAGAATGAAAAACTGTTTTTT. Translating gives CASSFSGAENEKLFF.

V is TRBV18 and J is TRBJ2-2; TRBD2 is a possible D gene (7 bases). Trimming left V 0 bases short and J 4 bases short, with 15 bases between. Germline values: CDR1 KGHSH, CDR2 LQKENI. The CDR3 totals 17 residues. CDR3 loop: CASSPPSGGPSTGELFF. For the CDR3, the DNA is TGTGCCAGCTCACCACCCTCCGGGGGGCCCTCCACCGGGGAGCTGTTTTTT. Variable domain in full (rest from reference TRBV18 and TRBJ2-2): NAGVMQNPRHLVRRRGQEARLRCSPMKGHSHVYWYRQLPEEGLKFMVYLQKENIIDESGMPKERFSAEFPKEGPSILRIQQVVRGDSAAYFCASSPPSGGPSTGELFFGEGSRLTVL.

This chain links TRBV5-1 with TRBJ1-1, with a possible D match to TRBD1 (5 bases). Looked up from germline, CDR1 is SGHRS and CDR2 is YFSETQ. The CDR3 length is 14 residues. With 2 bases removed from V and 3 bases from J, the gap between germline ends came to 11 bases. CDR3 residues: CASSLGQYYTEAFF. The DNA for the CDR3 is TGCGCCAGCAGCTTAGGACAATATTACACTGAAGCTTTCTTT.